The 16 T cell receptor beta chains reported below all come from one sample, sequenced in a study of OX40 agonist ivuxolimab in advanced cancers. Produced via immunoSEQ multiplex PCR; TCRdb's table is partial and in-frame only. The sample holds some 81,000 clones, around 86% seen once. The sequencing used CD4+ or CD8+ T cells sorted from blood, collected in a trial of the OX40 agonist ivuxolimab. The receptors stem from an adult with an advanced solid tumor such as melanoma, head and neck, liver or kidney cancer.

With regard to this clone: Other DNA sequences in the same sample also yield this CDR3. CDR3 sequence reads: CASSIPNQPQHF. In DNA form, the CDR3 reads TGTGCCAGTAGTATCCCCAATCAGCCCCAGCATTTT. The J gene is TRBJ1-5, the V gene TRBV19; D is uncertain. The V end was cut by 3 bases, the J end by 3 bases, with 3 bases between. This CDR3 contains 12 residues. CDR1 LNHDA and CDR2 SQIVND come from the germline V gene (reference sequence).

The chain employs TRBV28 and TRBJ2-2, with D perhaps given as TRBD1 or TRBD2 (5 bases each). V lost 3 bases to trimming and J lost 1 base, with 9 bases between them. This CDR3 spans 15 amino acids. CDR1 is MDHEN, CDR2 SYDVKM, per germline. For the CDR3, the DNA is TGTGCCAGCAGTTTGCGAGGGGTGAACACCGGGGAGCTGTTTTTT. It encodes CASSLRGVNTGELFF.

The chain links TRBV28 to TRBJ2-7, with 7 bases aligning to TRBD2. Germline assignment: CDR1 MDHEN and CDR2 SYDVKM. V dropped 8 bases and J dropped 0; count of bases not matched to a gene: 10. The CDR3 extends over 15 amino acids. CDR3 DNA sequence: TGTGCCAGCGGTAGGGCGGGGGTCCGCTCCTACGAGCAGTACTTC. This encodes CASGRAGVRSYEQYF.

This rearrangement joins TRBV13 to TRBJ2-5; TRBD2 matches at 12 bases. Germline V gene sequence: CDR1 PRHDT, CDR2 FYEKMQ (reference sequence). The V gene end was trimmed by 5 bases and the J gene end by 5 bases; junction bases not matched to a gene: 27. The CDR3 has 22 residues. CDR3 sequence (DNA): TGTGCCAGCAGCCTTGGACTAGCGGGGCGCCTAACGGGGCGGCCACGGTTGGAGACCCAGTACTTC. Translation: CASSLGLAGRLTGRPRLETQYF.

The CDR3 is CASSKRYRDRVSYNSPLHF. As DNA, the CDR3 is TGTGCCAGCAGCAAACGGTACCGGGACAGGGTTTCCTATAATTCACCCCTCCACTTT. The chain links TRBV21-1 to TRBJ1-6; TRBD1 was called by the table and not checked on the DNA. TRBV21-1 is a pseudogene locus. This CDR3 region has 19 residues.

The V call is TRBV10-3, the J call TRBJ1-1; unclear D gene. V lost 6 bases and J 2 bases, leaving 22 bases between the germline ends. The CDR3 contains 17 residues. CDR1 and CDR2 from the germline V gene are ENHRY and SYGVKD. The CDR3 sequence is CAIRGAVLRLNNTEAFF. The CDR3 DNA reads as TGTGCCATCAGGGGAGCAGTACTGAGGCTCAATAACACTGAAGCTTTCTTT.

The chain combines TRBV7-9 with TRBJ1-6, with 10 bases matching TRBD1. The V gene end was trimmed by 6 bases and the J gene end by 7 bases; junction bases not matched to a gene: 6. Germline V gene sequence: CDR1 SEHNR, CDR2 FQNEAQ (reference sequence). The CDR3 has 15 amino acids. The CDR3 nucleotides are TGTGCCAGCAGTAAGTGGACAGGGGGGAATTCACCCCTCCACTTT. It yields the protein CASSKWTGGNSPLHF.

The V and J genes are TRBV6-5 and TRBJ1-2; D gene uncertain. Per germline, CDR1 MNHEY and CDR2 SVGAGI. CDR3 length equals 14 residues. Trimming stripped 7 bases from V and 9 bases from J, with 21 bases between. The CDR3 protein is CASTRRAENSRYTF. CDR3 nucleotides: TGTGCCAGCACCCGTAGGGCCGAGAATTCGCGCTACACCTTC.

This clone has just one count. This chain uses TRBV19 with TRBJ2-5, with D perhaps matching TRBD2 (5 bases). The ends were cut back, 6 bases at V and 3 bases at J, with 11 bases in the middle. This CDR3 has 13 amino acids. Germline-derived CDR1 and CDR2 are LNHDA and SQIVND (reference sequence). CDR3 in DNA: TGTGCCAGTAGGGTGGGGAGTAAAGAGACCCAGTACTTC. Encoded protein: CASRVGSKETQYF.

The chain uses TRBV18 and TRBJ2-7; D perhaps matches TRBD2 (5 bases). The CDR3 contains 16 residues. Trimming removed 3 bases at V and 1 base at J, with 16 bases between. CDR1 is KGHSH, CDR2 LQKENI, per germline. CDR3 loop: CASSPSPGRGSYEQYF. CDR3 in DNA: TGTGCCAGCTCACCTTCCCCGGGCCGGGGATCCTACGAGCAGTACTTC. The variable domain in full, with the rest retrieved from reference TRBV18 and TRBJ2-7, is NAGVMQNPRHLVRRRGQEARLRCSPMKGHSHVYWYRQLPEEGLKFMVYLQKENIIDESGMPKERFSAEFPKEGPSILRIQQVVRGDSAAYFCASSPSPGRGSYEQYFGPGTRLTVT.

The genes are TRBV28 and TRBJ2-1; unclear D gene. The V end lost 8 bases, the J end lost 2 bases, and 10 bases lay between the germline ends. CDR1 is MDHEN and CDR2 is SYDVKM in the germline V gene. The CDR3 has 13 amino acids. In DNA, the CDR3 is TGTGCCAGCGACGGGCCACCCTACAATGAGCAGTTCTTC. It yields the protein CASDGPPYNEQFF.

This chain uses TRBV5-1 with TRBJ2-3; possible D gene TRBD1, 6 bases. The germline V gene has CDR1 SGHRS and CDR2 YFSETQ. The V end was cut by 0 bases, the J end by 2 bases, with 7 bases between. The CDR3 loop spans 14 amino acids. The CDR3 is CASSLDRATDTQYF. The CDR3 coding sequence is TGCGCCAGCAGCTTGGACAGGGCCACAGATACGCAGTATTTT.

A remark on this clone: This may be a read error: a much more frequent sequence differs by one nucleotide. CDR3 protein: CASSPRTEEQYF. The CDR3 coding sequence is TGTGCCAGCAGCCCACGGACCGAGGAGCAGTACTTC. This sequence joins TRBV7-2 and TRBJ2-7, with no clear D. The germline V gene encodes CDR1 SGHTA and CDR2 FQGNSA. The length of the CDR3 is 12 residues. V shed 5 bases and J shed 7 bases, with 12 bases lying between them.

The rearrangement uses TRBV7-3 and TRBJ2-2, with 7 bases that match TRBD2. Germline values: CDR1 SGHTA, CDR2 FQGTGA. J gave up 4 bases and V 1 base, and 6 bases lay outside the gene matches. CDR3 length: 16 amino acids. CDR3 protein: CASSLSYGGSTGELFF. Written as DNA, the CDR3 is TGTGCCAGCAGCTTAAGTTACGGGGGGAGCACCGGGGAGCTGTTTTTT.

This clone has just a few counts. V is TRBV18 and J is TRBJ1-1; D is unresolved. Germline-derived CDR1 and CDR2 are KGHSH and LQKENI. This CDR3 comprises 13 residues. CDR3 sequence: CAAKDGEESEAFF. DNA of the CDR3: TGTGCTGCTAAAGACGGGGAGGAAAGTGAAGCTTTCTTT.

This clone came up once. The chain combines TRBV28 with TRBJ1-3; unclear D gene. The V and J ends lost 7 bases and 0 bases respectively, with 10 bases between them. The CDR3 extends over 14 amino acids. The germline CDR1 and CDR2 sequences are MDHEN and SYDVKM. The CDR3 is CASTDSHSGNTIYF. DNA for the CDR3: TGTGCCAGCACGGACTCTCACTCTGGAAACACCATATATTTT.